This T cell receptor beta chain was sequenced during a study of blood T cell repertoires in COVID-19. For the study at large: The United States, Italy and Spain provided the acute and convalescent COVID-19 samples. PBMCs, B-cell-depleted T cells, or T cells provided the cDNA or gDNA that made up the material.

In the study's own analysis: Amplification from reference gene primers served as the basis for estimated nucleated cell counts. Measured with immunoSEQ multiplex PCR; TCRdb has only the in-frame clones, and not every one. The DNA gave D and trimming, while V, J and clone size come from that table. The repertoire consists of some 200,000 clones, with approximately 85% occurring once and the leading ten covering over 4%. Seattle-derived patients entered the study during active infection and were followed longitudinally. Sequenced sample: peripheral blood. The TCR originated in a woman aged 70-85 years with COVID-19, enrolled during active disease.

The CDR3 spells CASSVWGTTTNEQFF. In DNA form, the CDR3 reads TGTGCCAGCAGTGTGTGGGGGACTACTACCAATGAGCAGTTCTTC. The V gene is TRBV2, the J gene TRBJ2-1; 7 positions match TRBD2. There are 15 residues in the CDR3. V lost 4 bases, J lost 6 bases, and 9 bases stayed unmatched. CDR1 is SNHLY, CDR2 FYNNEI, per germline.